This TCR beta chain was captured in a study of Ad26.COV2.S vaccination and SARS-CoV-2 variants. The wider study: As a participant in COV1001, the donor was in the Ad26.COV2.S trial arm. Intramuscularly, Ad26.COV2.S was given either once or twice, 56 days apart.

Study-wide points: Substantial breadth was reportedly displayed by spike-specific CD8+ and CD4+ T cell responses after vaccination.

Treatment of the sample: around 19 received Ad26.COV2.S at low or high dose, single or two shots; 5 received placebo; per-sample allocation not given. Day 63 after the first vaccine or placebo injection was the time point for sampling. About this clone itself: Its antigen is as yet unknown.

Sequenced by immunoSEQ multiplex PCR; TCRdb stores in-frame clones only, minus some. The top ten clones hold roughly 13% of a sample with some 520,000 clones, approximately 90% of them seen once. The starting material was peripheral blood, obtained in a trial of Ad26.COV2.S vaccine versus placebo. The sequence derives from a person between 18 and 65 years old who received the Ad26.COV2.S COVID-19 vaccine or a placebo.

DNA of the CDR3: TGTGCCAGCAGCCCCAGGACAGGGTTCTCCTACAATGAGCAGTTCTTC. It encodes CASSPRTGFSYNEQFF. The chain joins TRBV7-8 to TRBJ2-1, with TRBD1 matching over 8 bases. From germline, CDR1 is SGHVS and CDR2 FQNEAQ. The ends lost 5 bases at V and 0 bases at J; junction bases unmatched: 6. The CDR3 has 16 residues.